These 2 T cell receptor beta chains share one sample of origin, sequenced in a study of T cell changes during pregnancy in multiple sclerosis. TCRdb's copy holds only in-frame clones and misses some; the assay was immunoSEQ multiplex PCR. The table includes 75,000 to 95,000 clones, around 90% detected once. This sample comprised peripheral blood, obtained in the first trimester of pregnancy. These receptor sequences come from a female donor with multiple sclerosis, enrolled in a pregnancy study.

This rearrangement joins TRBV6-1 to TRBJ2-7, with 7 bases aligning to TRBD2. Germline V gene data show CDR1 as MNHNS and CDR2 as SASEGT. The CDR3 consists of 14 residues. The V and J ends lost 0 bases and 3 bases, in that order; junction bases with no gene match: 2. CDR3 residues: CASSEAGLDYEQYF. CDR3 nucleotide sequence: TGTGCCAGCAGTGAAGCTGGACTAGACTACGAGCAGTACTTC.

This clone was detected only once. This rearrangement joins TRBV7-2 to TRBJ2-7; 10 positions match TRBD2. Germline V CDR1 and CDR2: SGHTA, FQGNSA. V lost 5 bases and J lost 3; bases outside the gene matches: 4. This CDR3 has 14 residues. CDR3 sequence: CASSEGLAYYEQYF. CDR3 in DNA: TGTGCCAGCAGCGAGGGACTAGCGTACTACGAGCAGTACTTC. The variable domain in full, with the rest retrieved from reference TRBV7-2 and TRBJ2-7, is GAGVSQSPSNKVTEKGKDVELRCDPISGHTALYWYRQSLGQGLEFLIYFQGNSAPDKSGLPSDRFSAERTGGSVSTLTIQRTQQEDSAVYLCASSEGLAYYEQYFGPGTRLTVT.